The sequence of this T cell receptor beta chain was determined in a study of T cell responses to AZD1222 COVID-19 vaccine. Study results and limitations: Baseline testing showed seropositivity in only six AZD1222 recipients. Among the donors, most were white British and more were female, and clonal diversity was possibly underestimated.

The V and J ends lost 1 base and 3 bases, in that order; junction bases with no gene match: 5. The germline gives CDR1 SGHTA, CDR2 FQGTGA. There are 15 residues in the CDR3. The assay was immunoSEQ multiplex PCR, and TCRdb's table has in-frame clones only and misses some. The sample has approximately 180,000 clones, roughly nine tenths seen once. Concerning this clone: What it binds is unknown.

The source is an adult in good health. This sequence joins TRBV7-3 and TRBJ2-7, with TRBD1 matching over 8 bases. The source material was peripheral blood, sampled on day 0 of AZD1222 vaccination. The CDR3 region is CASSLNGQGNYEQYF. In DNA form, the CDR3 reads TGTGCCAGCAGCTTAAACGGACAGGGAAACTACGAGCAGTACTTC.